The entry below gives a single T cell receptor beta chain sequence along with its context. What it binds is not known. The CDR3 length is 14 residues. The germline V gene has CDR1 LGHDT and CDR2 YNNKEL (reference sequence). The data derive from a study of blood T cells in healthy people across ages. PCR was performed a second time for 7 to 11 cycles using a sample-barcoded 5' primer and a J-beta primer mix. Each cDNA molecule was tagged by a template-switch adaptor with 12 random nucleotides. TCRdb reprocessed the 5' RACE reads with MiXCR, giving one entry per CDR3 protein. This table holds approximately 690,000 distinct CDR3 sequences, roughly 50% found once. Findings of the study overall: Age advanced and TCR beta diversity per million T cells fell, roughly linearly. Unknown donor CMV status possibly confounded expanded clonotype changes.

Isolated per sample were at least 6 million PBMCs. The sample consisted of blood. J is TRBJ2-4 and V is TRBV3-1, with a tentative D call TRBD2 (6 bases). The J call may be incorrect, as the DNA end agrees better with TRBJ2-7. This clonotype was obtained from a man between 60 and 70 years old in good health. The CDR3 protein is CASSQRDFLYEQYF. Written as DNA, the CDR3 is TGTGCCAGCAGCCAGAGGGACTTCCTCTACGAGCAGTACTTC.